This is a list of T cell receptor beta chains from one sample in a study of blood T cell repertoires in COVID-19. Clones were read by immunoSEQ multiplex PCR, and TCRdb kept only the in-frame ones, dropping some. The repertoire holds under 250,000 clones, with roughly 80% as singletons. Sequenced sample: peripheral blood. The receptors originated from a woman aged 18-29 years with acute or convalescent COVID-19. Both conserved end residues are part of each CDR3. D genes are given only for firm matches. Clone size is given for some rows only: seen once, a few or many times, or a class if the clone is expanded.

v_gene: TRBV20-1
d_gene: TRBD1
j_gene: TRBJ1-1
abundance: few
CDR3nt: TGCAGTTCTCAGGGGGTTGGTGAAGCTTTCTTT
CDR3aa: CSSQGVGEAFF

v_gene: TRBV11-2
d_gene: -
j_gene: TRBJ2-5
abundance: -
CDR3nt: TGTGCCAGCAGCTTAGATGAGGGATGGGAGACCCAGTACTTC
CDR3aa: CASSLDEGWETQYF

v_gene: TRBV7-9
d_gene: TRBD1
j_gene: TRBJ1-1
abundance: -
CDR3nt: TGTGCCAGCCAATTACAGGGGGCTATGAACACTGAAGCTTTCTTT
CDR3aa: CASQLQGAMNTEAFF

v_gene: TRBV7-9
d_gene: TRBD2
j_gene: TRBJ2-1
abundance: -
CDR3nt: TGTGCCAGCAGCTTACTAGCGGGCTCCTACAATGAGCAGTTCTTC
CDR3aa: CASSLLAGSYNEQFF

v_gene: TRBV3-1/TRBV3-2
d_gene: -
j_gene: TRBJ2-7
abundance: -
CDR3nt: TGTGCCAGCAGCCAAGTTGCCAGGGAAGGTAACTACGAGCAGTACTTC
CDR3aa: CASSQVAREGNYEQYF

v_gene: TRBV19
d_gene: -
j_gene: TRBJ1-3
abundance: -
CDR3nt: TGTGCCAGTAGTACTTACCACAGGGCTGGAAACACCATATATTTT
CDR3aa: CASSTYHRAGNTIYF

v_gene: TRBV5-1
d_gene: TRBD2
j_gene: TRBJ2-5
abundance: -
CDR3nt: TGCGCCAGCAGTACGGGCGGCGGGAGGGCCGAGACCCAGTACTTC
CDR3aa: CASSTGGGRAETQYF

v_gene: TRBV7-9
d_gene: TRBD1
j_gene: TRBJ1-2
abundance: -
CDR3nt: TGTGCCAGCAGCTCAACAGGGGGTGGCTATGGCTACACCTTC
CDR3aa: CASSSTGGGYGYTF

v_gene: TRBV6-6
d_gene: -
j_gene: TRBJ2-7
abundance: once
CDR3nt: TGTGCCAGCAGTTATGGGGGGGGCGTTCGCTACGAGCAGTACTTC
CDR3aa: CASSYGGGVRYEQYF

v_gene: TRBV5-6
d_gene: -
j_gene: TRBJ1-5
abundance: -
CDR3nt: TGTGCCAGCAGCTTGAGTCAGATCAAGCCCCAGCATTTT
CDR3aa: CASSLSQIKPQHF

v_gene: TRBV20-1
d_gene: -
j_gene: TRBJ2-3
abundance: -
CDR3nt: TGCAGTGCTAGTTCTGTTTCAGATACGCAGTATTTT
CDR3aa: CSASSVSDTQYF

v_gene: TRBV7-9
d_gene: -
j_gene: TRBJ2-3
abundance: -
CDR3nt: TGTGCCAGCAGCTTAGTCGCCCAGAACCCCTTGGCAGATACGCAGTATTTT
CDR3aa: CASSLVAQNPLADTQYF

v_gene: TRBV7-9
d_gene: TRBD2
j_gene: TRBJ2-7
abundance: few
CDR3nt: TGTGCCAGCAGCTTAGATGTGGATCGGACTAGCGGGGGCACCTACGAGCAGTACTTC
CDR3aa: CASSLDVDRTSGGTYEQYF

v_gene: TRBV2
d_gene: TRBD2
j_gene: TRBJ2-3
abundance: few
CDR3nt: TGTGCCAGAGGATCGACCAGCGGGAGGTCCGATACGCAGTATTTT
CDR3aa: CARGSTSGRSDTQYF

v_gene: TRBV6-5
d_gene: -
j_gene: TRBJ1-1
abundance: -
CDR3nt: TGTGCCAGCCTTGACTGGTCGCCCCCTTTCTTT
CDR3aa: CASLDWSPPFF

v_gene: TRBV9
d_gene: TRBD2
j_gene: TRBJ2-2
abundance: -
CDR3nt: TGTGCCAGCAGCGTAGCTAGCGGGAGGCCGAGAACCGGGGAGCTGTTTTTT
CDR3aa: CASSVASGRPRTGELFF

v_gene: TRBV11-2
d_gene: -
j_gene: TRBJ1-5
abundance: -
CDR3nt: TGTGCCAGCAGCCCCAAGAATTCGCGGCCCCAGCATTTT
CDR3aa: CASSPKNSRPQHF

v_gene: TRBV4-1
d_gene: TRBD2
j_gene: TRBJ2-7
abundance: -
CDR3nt: TGCGCCAGCAGCCAAAAGGCTAGCGGGACAACCTGGGTTGGCGAGCAGTACTTC
CDR3aa: CASSQKASGTTWVGEQYF

v_gene: TRBV9
d_gene: -
j_gene: TRBJ1-6
abundance: -
CDR3nt: TGTGCCAGCAGCGTGGACCCGGGGACACGTTCACCCCTCCACTTT
CDR3aa: CASSVDPGTRSPLHF

v_gene: TRBV4-3
d_gene: -
j_gene: TRBJ1-2
abundance: -
CDR3nt: TGCGCCAGCAGCCAAGCTCGGACAGCAAGGTCTCCCTATGGCTACACCTTC
CDR3aa: CASSQARTARSPYGYTF

v_gene: TRBV10-1
d_gene: TRBD1
j_gene: TRBJ1-1
abundance: -
CDR3nt: TGCGCCAGCAGCCCCAATACAGGGGGCACTGAAGCTTTCTTT
CDR3aa: CASSPNTGGTEAFF

v_gene: TRBV2
d_gene: -
j_gene: TRBJ1-1
abundance: many
CDR3nt: TGTGCCAGCAGTGGTCCAGGGCTGGGGAACACTGAAGCTTTCTTT
CDR3aa: CASSGPGLGNTEAFF

v_gene: TRBV7-2
d_gene: TRBD1
j_gene: TRBJ2-7
abundance: -
CDR3nt: TGTGCCAGCACCTCCCATCCGGGACAGGGGTACGAGCAGTACTTC
CDR3aa: CASTSHPGQGYEQYF

v_gene: TRBV19
d_gene: -
j_gene: TRBJ2-2
abundance: -
CDR3nt: TGTGCTAGTCCTAGTACGAACACCGGGGAGCTGTTTTTT
CDR3aa: CASPSTNTGELFF

v_gene: TRBV6-1
d_gene: -
j_gene: TRBJ1-2
abundance: -
CDR3nt: TGTGCCAGCAGTGAAGGGGCGGGGTATCATGGCTACACCTTC
CDR3aa: CASSEGAGYHGYTF

v_gene: TRBV3-1/TRBV3-2
d_gene: TRBD2
j_gene: TRBJ2-2
abundance: -
CDR3nt: TGTGCCAGCAGCCAAGGCCAGGGACTAGCGGGAGGGGTCGGGGAGCTGTTTTTT
CDR3aa: CASSQGQGLAGGVGELFF

v_gene: TRBV11-3
d_gene: TRBD2
j_gene: TRBJ2-2
abundance: -
CDR3nt: TGTGCCAGCAGCTTATCGGGACTAGCGGGAGCCACCGGGGAGCTGTTTTTT
CDR3aa: CASSLSGLAGATGELFF

v_gene: TRBV7-2
d_gene: TRBD2
j_gene: TRBJ2-3
abundance: -
CDR3nt: TGTGCCAGCAGCTTAGAGGGACTACCCACAGATACGCAGTATTTT
CDR3aa: CASSLEGLPTDTQYF

v_gene: TRBV28
d_gene: TRBD2
j_gene: TRBJ2-1
abundance: -
CDR3nt: TGTGCCAGCAGTTTAGGTAGCGGGGGGTCCTACAATGAGCAGTTCTTC
CDR3aa: CASSLGSGGSYNEQFF

v_gene: TRBV4-2
d_gene: TRBD2
j_gene: TRBJ2-7
abundance: -
CDR3nt: TGTGCCAGCAGCCATCTAGCGGTCGGCTCCGAGCAGTACTTC
CDR3aa: CASSHLAVGSEQYF

v_gene: TRBV27
d_gene: TRBD2
j_gene: TRBJ2-1
abundance: -
CDR3nt: TGTGCCAGCAGTTTTAGCGGGGGGAATGAGCAGTTCTTC
CDR3aa: CASSFSGGNEQFF

v_gene: TRBV6-2/TRBV6-3
d_gene: TRBD1
j_gene: TRBJ1-2
abundance: -
CDR3nt: TGTGCCAGCAGTTCCGGACAGGGGAACTATGGCTACACCTTC
CDR3aa: CASSSGQGNYGYTF

v_gene: TRBV7-9
d_gene: TRBD1
j_gene: TRBJ1-2
abundance: -
CDR3nt: TGTGCCAGCAGCCCCGGACAGGGAGCCGGCTACACCTTC
CDR3aa: CASSPGQGAGYTF

v_gene: TRBV6-4
d_gene: TRBD2
j_gene: TRBJ2-1
abundance: medium-sized
CDR3nt: TGTGCCAGCAGTCCCTCGGCGGGAGGGCCTTACAATGAGCAGTTCTTC
CDR3aa: CASSPSAGGPYNEQFF

v_gene: TRBV7-7
d_gene: -
j_gene: TRBJ1-6
abundance: -
CDR3nt: TGTGCTAGCAGCTTAACAGCAGACGCGAATTCACCCCTCCACTTT
CDR3aa: CASSLTADANSPLHF

v_gene: TRBV29-1
d_gene: TRBD2
j_gene: TRBJ2-5
abundance: -
CDR3nt: TGCAGCGTTGTGTTAGCGCCGGGAGGGTTGCGAGAGACCCAGTACTTC
CDR3aa: CSVVLAPGGLRETQYF

v_gene: TRBV27
d_gene: TRBD1
j_gene: TRBJ2-5
abundance: once
CDR3nt: TGTGCCAGCACCTCGGGTGGGGGACAGGGGAGGGCGGAGACCCAGTACTTC
CDR3aa: CASTSGGGQGRAETQYF

v_gene: TRBV30
d_gene: TRBD2
j_gene: TRBJ2-3
abundance: -
CDR3nt: TGTGCCTCCAAATATTGGCTAGCGGGAGGGCCGGGGACAGATACGCAGTATTTT
CDR3aa: CASKYWLAGGPGTDTQYF

v_gene: TRBV7-8
d_gene: TRBD2
j_gene: TRBJ2-5
abundance: -
CDR3nt: TGTGCCAGCAGCTTAGATAAGGGACTAGCGAAACAAGAGACCCAGTACTTC
CDR3aa: CASSLDKGLAKQETQYF